This TCR beta chain emerged from a study of graft-versus-host responses after intestinal transplantation. The overall study: All recipients were transplanted with multivisceral, liver-intestinal, or isolated intestinal grafts. All recipients were given anti-thymocyte globulin induction, and tacrolimus and steroids were then administered for around three years.

Repertoires were generated with immunoSEQ multiplex PCR, while TCRdb's copy carries only in-frame clones and drops some. This table has tens of thousands of clones, around 94% appearing once. This clone was seen once. The sequence came from a human patient who received an intestinal transplant, so some T cells may come from the graft donor. The source was PBMCs, collected 16 days after intestinal transplant.

In DNA, the CDR3 is TGTGCCAGTAGTATCTACAGAATGAACACTGAAGCTTTCTTT. Encoded protein: CASSIYRMNTEAFF. The chain has TRBV19 and TRBJ1-1; no definite D call. This CDR3 is 14 amino acids long. The ends were cut back, 3 bases at V and 0 bases at J, with 8 bases in the middle. Per the germline V gene, CDR1 is LNHDA and CDR2 is SQIVND (reference sequence).